This T cell receptor (beta chain) was sequenced for a study of shared clonotypes between healthy human individuals. Germline CDR1 LGHNA, CDR2 YSLEER. CDR3 length: 17 residues. V was clipped by 0 bases and J by 3 bases; unmatched bases: 10. Sequenced by immunoSEQ multiplex PCR; TCRdb stores in-frame clones only, minus some. The sample carries about half a million clones, more than 75% recorded once. The clonotype was recovered from a woman in her thirties or forties in good health. Some clones in this sample may be carry-over from other donors' samples. This chain uses TRBV4-3 with TRBJ2-7; 8 bases agree with TRBD2. What was sequenced was PBMCs. CDR3 amino acids: CASSQDLTGGPHYEQYF. CDR3 bases: TGCGCCAGCAGCCAAGATCTAACGGGAGGGCCCCACTACGAGCAGTACTTC.